Listed below are T cell receptor beta chains from one sample, sequenced in a study of control samples from healthy donors and cancer patients. Some clones are missing from TCRdb's copy, which holds only in-frame ones; the method was immunoSEQ multiplex PCR. The sample records about 130,000 clones, roughly 92% being singletons. The sequenced sample was blood. All receptors come from a man between 18 and 35 years old in good health. Both conserved end residues are trimmed from each CDR3. D genes are given only for firm matches.

j_call v_call cdr3_length d_call cdr3_aa
TRBJ2-3 TRBV5-4 14 . ASRSGLGRQGDTQY
TRBJ2-1 TRBV5-4 15 TRBD2 ASSPGRTSVYYNEQF
TRBJ1-5 TRBV12-5 13 TRBD1 ASGGQVYSNQPQH
TRBJ2-5 TRBV29-1 10 . SGRRGGETQY
TRBJ2-1 TRBV4-1 15 . ASSQDSSPRGDNEQF
TRBJ2-4 TRBV2 17 . ASSELYLWTATAKNIQY
TRBJ2-5 TRBV6-6 13 . ASSYMSGGGETQY
TRBJ2-7 TRBV5-4 12 TRBD2 ASSRGGAEYEQY
TRBJ1-1 TRBV4-1 14 . ASSQARTVSATEAF
TRBJ1-5 TRBV10-3 10 . AISVGDQPQH
TRBJ1-1 TRBV5-4 13 TRBD1 ASSLDLTGYTEAF